This T cell receptor beta chain was retrieved from a study of shared clonotypes between healthy human individuals. The CDR3 is 15 amino acids. The germline CDR1 and CDR2 sequences are MDHEN and SYDVKM. J lost 5 bases, V lost 4 bases, and 10 bases had no gene match. Study-wide results and limits: Donors were few, which limited the genetic and exposure-history diversity represented.

It was CD45RO-negative cells, positively selected for CCR7, that made up naive CD8 cells, with terminally differentiated effector memory CD45RA+ cells excluded. This table comes from immunoSEQ multiplex PCR, and its TCRdb copy is limited to in-frame clones, with some not included. The repertoire holds around 2.1 million clones, with about 92% as singletons. This clone has just one count. Antigen: not known. The V call is TRBV28, the J call TRBJ1-2, with 7 bases lining up with TRBD1. Sequencing was carried out using naive CD8+ T cells from PBMCs. The TCR comes from a man between 18 and 29 years old in good health. Some clones in this sample may be carry-over from other donors' samples. The CDR3 nucleotides read TGTGCCAGCAGTTCCACAGGGGTACTGTCTTATGGCTACACCTTC. Translated: CASSSTGVLSYGYTF.